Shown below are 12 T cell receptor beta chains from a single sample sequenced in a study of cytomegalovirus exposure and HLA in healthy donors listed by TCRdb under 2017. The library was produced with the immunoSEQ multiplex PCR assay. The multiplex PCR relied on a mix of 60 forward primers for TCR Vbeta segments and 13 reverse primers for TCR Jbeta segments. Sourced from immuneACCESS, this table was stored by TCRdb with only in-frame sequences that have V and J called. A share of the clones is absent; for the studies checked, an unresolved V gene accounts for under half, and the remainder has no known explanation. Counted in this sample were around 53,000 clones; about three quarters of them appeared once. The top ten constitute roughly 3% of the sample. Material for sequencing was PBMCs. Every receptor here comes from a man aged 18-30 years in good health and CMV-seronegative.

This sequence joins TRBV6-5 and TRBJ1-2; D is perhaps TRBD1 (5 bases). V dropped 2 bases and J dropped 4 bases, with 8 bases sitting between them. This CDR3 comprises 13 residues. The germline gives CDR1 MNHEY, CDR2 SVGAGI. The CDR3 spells CASSYDSVYGYTF. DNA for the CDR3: TGTGCCAGCAGTTACGACAGTGTCTATGGCTACACCTTC.

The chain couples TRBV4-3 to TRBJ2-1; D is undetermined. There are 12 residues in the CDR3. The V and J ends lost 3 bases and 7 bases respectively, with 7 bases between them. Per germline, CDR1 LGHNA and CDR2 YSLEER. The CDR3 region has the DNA TGCGCCAGCAGCCATCTCCAGAATGAGCAGTTCTTC. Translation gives CASSHLQNEQFF.

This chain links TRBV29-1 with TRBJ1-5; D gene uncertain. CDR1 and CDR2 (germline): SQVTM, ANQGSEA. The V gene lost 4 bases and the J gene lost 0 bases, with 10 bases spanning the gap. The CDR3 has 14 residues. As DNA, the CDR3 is TGCAGCGTTGTTTCGGGGATTAGCAATCAGCCCCAGCATTTT. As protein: CSVVSGISNQPQHF.

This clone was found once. The CDR3 spells CASSLGGYYGYTF. The CDR3, as DNA: TGTGCCAGCAGTTTAGGGGGGTACTATGGCTACACCTTC. The rearrangement joins TRBV27 to TRBJ1-2, with D possibly being TRBD1 (5 bases). Trimming removed 2 bases from V and 3 bases from J, with 7 bases in between. The CDR3 is 13 amino acids. From germline, CDR1 is MNHEY and CDR2 SMNVEV (reference sequence).

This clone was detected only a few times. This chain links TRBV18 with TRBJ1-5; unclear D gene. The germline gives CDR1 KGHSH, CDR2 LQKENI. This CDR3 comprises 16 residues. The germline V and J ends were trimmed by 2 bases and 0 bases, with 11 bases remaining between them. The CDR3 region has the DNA TGTGCCAGCTCACCATTTCGAGTTGATAGCAATCAGCCCCAGCATTTT. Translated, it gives CASSPFRVDSNQPQHF.

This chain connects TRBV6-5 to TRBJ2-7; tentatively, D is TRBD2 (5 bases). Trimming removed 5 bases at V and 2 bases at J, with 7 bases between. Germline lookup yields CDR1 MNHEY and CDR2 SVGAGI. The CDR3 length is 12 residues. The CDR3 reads CASSSGPYEQYF. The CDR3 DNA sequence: TGTGCCAGCAGTAGCGGACCCTACGAGCAGTACTTC.

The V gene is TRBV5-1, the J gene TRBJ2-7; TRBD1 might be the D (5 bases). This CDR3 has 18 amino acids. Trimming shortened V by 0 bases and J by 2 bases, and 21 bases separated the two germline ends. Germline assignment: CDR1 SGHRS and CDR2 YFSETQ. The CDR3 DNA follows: TGCGCCAGCAGCTTGGCTTCCTTCTCCGACAGTGACACCTACGAGCAGTACTTC. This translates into CASSLASFSDSDTYEQYF.

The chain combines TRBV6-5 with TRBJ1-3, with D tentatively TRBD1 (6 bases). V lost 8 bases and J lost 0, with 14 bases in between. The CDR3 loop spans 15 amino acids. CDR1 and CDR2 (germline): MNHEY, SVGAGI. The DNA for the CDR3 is TGTGCCAGCTGGGGCCAGGGGACCTCTGGAAACACCATATATTTT. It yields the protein CASWGQGTSGNTIYF.

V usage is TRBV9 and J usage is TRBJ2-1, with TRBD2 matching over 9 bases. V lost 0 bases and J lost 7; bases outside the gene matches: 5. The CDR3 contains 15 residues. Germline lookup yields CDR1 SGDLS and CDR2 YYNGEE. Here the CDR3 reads CASSVAAGGPNEQFF. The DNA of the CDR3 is TGTGCCAGCAGCGTAGCTGCGGGAGGGCCTAATGAGCAGTTCTTC.

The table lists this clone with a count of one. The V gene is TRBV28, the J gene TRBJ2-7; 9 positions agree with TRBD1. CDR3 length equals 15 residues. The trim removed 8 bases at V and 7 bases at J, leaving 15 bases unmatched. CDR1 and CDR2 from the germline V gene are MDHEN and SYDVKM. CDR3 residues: CASGYRGPISMEQYF. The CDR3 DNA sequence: TGTGCCAGCGGGTACAGGGGGCCCATTTCGATGGAGCAGTACTTC.

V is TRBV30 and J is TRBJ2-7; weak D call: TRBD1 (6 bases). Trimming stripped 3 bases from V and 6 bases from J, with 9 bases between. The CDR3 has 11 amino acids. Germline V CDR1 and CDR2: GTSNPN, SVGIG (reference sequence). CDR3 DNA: TGTGCCTGGAGGACAGGCCCCGAGCAGTACTTC. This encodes CAWRTGPEQYF.

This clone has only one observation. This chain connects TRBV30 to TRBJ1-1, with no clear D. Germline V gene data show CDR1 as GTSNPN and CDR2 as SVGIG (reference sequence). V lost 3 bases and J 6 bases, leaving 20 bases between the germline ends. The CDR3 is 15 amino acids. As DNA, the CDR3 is TGTGCCTGGAGAAGCAGACTGAACATAATTGCTGAAGCTTTCTTT. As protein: CAWRSRLNIIAEAFF.